This TCR beta chain was profiled in a study of blood T cells in healthy people across ages. Study-level findings and limits: Because sorting was not performed, PBMCs prevented conclusive naive versus antigen-experienced comparison. The donors' CMV status was not determined, possibly confounding changes in expanded clonotypes.

Extraction of total RNA produced a minimum of 5 micrograms from each sample. A second PCR, run for roughly 7 to 12 cycles, used a sample-barcoded 5' primer plus a J-beta primer mix. A single record per CDR3 protein comes from TCRdb applying MiXCR to the 5' RACE reads. Counted here are hundreds of thousands of distinct CDR3 sequences, around 26% occurring once; the ten biggest clones make up around a sixth. The CDR3 length is 16 residues. Germline V CDR1 and CDR2: LGHDT, YNNKEL (reference sequence). Comment on this clonotype: Its antigen is still unknown. Here the CDR3 omits its conserved ending phenylalanine or tryptophan, so a read error is the likely source.

V gene TRBV3-1 combines with J gene TRBJ2-7, with 11 bases fitting TRBD2. The J call may be incorrect, as the DNA end agrees better with TRBJ2-5. The TCR sequence derives from a woman of 80 years or more in good health. The sequenced sample was blood. CDR3 sequence reads: CASSQGLAGGKETQYC. In nucleotides, the CDR3 is TGTGCCAGCAGCCAAGGGCTAGCGGGGGGCAAAGAGACCCAGTACTGC.